These T cell receptor beta chains were read from a single sample in a study of molecular identifiers for immune sequencing clone quantification. TCRdb re-called the PCR reads through MiXCR, storing one row per CDR3 protein. The sample records tens of thousands of distinct CDR3 sequences, 25% being singletons. The sequenced material came from naive CD8+ T cells from blood, with Jurkat cell RNA spiked in. The receptor source for this set is a human donor in good health. Some libraries in this study had Jurkat cell RNA spiked in. Both conserved end residues are part of each CDR3. The order of the fields is clone size, D gene, V gene, J gene, CDR3 protein, CDR3 DNA. The D gene is left open where the match is weak. The listing skips clone size in some rows; elsewhere it reads once, few, many or a size class.

many	NA	TRBV4-1	TRBJ1-1	CASSQDLYEWGTEAFF	TGCGCCAGCAGCCAAGATTTGTACGAGTGGGGGACTGAAGCTTTCTTT
many	TRBD1	TRBV14	TRBJ1-5	CASSLGQISQPQHF	TGTGCCAGCAGCCTGGGACAGATCTCTCAGCCCCAGCATTTT
NA	NA	TRBV18	TRBJ1-1	CASSPKGNTEAFF	TGTGCCAGCTCACCAAAGGGGAACACTGAAGCTTTCTTT
few	NA	TRBV7-9	TRBJ2-1	CASSLAEDEQFF	TGTGCCAGCAGCTTAGCGGAGGATGAGCAGTTCTTC
many	TRBD2	TRBV7-2	TRBJ2-1	CASSPGLAGANEQFF	TGTGCCAGCAGCCCCGGACTAGCGGGGGCAAATGAGCAGTTCTTC
many	NA	TRBV27	TRBJ1-5	CASSLFGTGYNQPQHF	TGTGCCAGCAGTTTATTCGGAACAGGTTATAATCAGCCCCAGCATTTT
many	TRBD2	TRBV27	TRBJ2-3	CASSHGGAGTDTQYF	TGTGCCAGCAGTCACGGGGGGGCGGGCACAGATACGCAGTATTTT
few	NA	TRBV19	TRBJ1-1	CASNDGNTEAFF	TGTGCCAGTAATGACGGGAACACTGAAGCTTTCTTT
few	TRBD2	TRBV9	TRBJ2-1	CASSSGGAVHNEQFF	TGTGCCAGCAGCTCCGGGGGGGCGGTACACAATGAGCAGTTCTTC
many	TRBD1	TRBV12-5	TRBJ1-5	CASGLTGGQGNQPQHF	TGTGCTAGTGGGCTGACAGGGGGACAAGGCAATCAGCCCCAGCATTTT
few	TRBD2	TRBV18	TRBJ2-7	CASSPRSHSGYFYEQYF	TGTGCCAGCTCACCACGGTCGCATAGCGGGTATTTCTACGAGCAGTACTTC
NA	NA	TRBV7-9	TRBJ1-5	CASSLGGGHQPQHF	TGTGCCAGCAGCTTAGGGGGTGGGCATCAGCCCCAGCATTTT
NA	NA	TRBV11-3	TRBJ2-1	CASSPTGPDEQFF	TGTGCCAGCAGCCCGACTGGGCCCGATGAGCAGTTCTTC
NA	TRBD2	TRBV28	TRBJ2-7	CASSLIAGLYEQYF	TGTGCCAGCAGTCTCATAGCGGGCCTCTACGAGCAGTACTTC
many	NA	TRBV4-3	TRBJ2-7	CASSQDAVGVPYEQYF	TGCGCCAGCAGCCAAGATGCCGTCGGGGTACCCTACGAGCAGTACTTC
many	NA	TRBV24-1	TRBJ2-6	CATSARTSGANVLTF	TGTGCCACCAGTGCCAGGACCTCTGGGGCCAACGTCCTGACTTTC
many	TRBD1	TRBV7-9	TRBJ1-3	CASSPPRGTESGNTIYF	TGTGCCAGCAGCCCACCTAGAGGGACAGAATCTGGAAACACCATATATTTT
once	NA	TRBV6-5	TRBJ1-5	CASSRGRVEPQHF	TGTGCCAGCAGTCGAGGGCGGGTTGAGCCCCAGCATTTT
many	NA	TRBV7-6	TRBJ2-7	CASSLTGEQYF	TGTGCCAGCAGCTTAACTGGCGAGCAGTACTTC
many	TRBD2	TRBV19	TRBJ2-3	CASSIPSGGDTDTQYF	TGTGCCAGTAGTATACCTAGCGGGGGAGACACAGATACGCAGTATTTT
few	NA	TRBV28	TRBJ2-7	CASSSRLSYEQYF	TGTGCCAGCAGTTCTCGACTATCCTACGAGCAGTACTTC
NA	NA	TRBV27	TRBJ2-2	CASSPELSVNTGELFF	TGTGCCAGCAGTCCAGAACTTTCCGTTAACACCGGGGAGCTGTTTTTT
few	NA	TRBV4-1	TRBJ2-7	CASSQEGTSYEQYF	TGCGCCAGCAGCCAAGAGGGCACTTCCTACGAGCAGTACTTC
many	TRBD1	TRBV3-1	TRBJ1-5	CASSQGQGDQPQHF	TGTGCCAGCAGCCAAGGACAGGGTGATCAGCCCCAGCATTTT
many	NA	TRBV6-5	TRBJ2-6	CASSYVSGANVLTF	TGTGCCAGCAGTTACGTCTCTGGGGCCAACGTCCTGACTTTC
NA	TRBD1	TRBV12-3/TRBV12-4	TRBJ1-2	CASSLGGTGGAGGYTF	TGTGCCAGCAGTTTAGGAGGGACAGGGGGCGCCGGTGGCTACACCTTC
few	TRBD1	TRBV6-2/TRBV6-3	TRBJ2-7	CASSQGASNEQYF	TGTGCCAGCAGTCAGGGGGCGTCTAACGAGCAGTACTTC
many	NA	TRBV4-2	TRBJ1-1	CASSQDQSTEAFF	TGTGCCAGCAGCCAAGATCAGAGCACTGAAGCTTTCTTT
many	NA	TRBV6-2/TRBV6-3	TRBJ2-2	CASIFWELFF	TGTGCCAGCATTTTCTGGGAGCTGTTTTTT
few	TRBD2	TRBV2	TRBJ2-3	CASRLAGGRDTQYF	TGTGCCAGTCGACTAGCGGGAGGAAGGGATACGCAGTATTTT
few	NA	TRBV4-2	TRBJ2-1	CASSQPARSGNEQFF	TGTGCCAGCAGCCAACCGGCACGAAGTGGCAATGAGCAGTTCTTC
many	NA	TRBV7-2	TRBJ2-7	CASSSRTYEQYF	TGTGCCAGCAGCTCCCGAACCTACGAGCAGTACTTC
NA	NA	TRBV20-1	TRBJ1-5	CSARLGVDSYSNQPQHF	TGCAGTGCTAGATTGGGGGTGGACAGTTATAGCAATCAGCCCCAGCATTTT
many	TRBD1	TRBV12-3/TRBV12-4	TRBJ1-3	CASSRTGAGNTIYF	TGTGCCAGCAGTCGGACAGGGGCTGGAAACACCATATATTTT
many	NA	TRBV27	TRBJ1-5	CASGLSNQPQHF	TGTGCCAGCGGCCTCAGCAATCAGCCCCAGCATTTT
few	NA	TRBV4-1	TRBJ2-1	CASSQRALGDSYNEQFF	TGCGCCAGCAGCCAACGGGCACTGGGGGACTCCTACAATGAGCAGTTCTTC
many	NA	TRBV4-3	TRBJ2-3	CASSQDRPGSTQYF	TGCGCCAGCAGCCAAGATCGTCCGGGGTCAACGCAGTATTTT
many	NA	TRBV4-1	TRBJ2-1	CASSQDPGDEQFF	TGCGCCAGCAGCCAAGATCCGGGGGATGAGCAGTTCTTC
many	NA	TRBV5-8	TRBJ2-6	CASSLTTGANVLTF	TGTGCCAGCAGCTTGACGACTGGGGCCAACGTCCTGACTTTC
many	NA	TRBV7-9	TRBJ1-1	CASSSSLGQLATEAFF	TGTGCCAGCAGCTCTAGCCTCGGACAGCTTGCGACTGAAGCTTTCTTT
many	TRBD2	TRBV2	TRBJ2-1	CASSVGAGGLPPYNEQFF	TGTGCCAGCAGTGTAGGCGCGGGGGGGTTACCCCCCTACAATGAGCAGTTCTTC
few	TRBD1	TRBV29-1	TRBJ1-2	CSVDRDYGYTF	TGCAGCGTGGACAGGGACTATGGCTACACCTTC
NA	NA	TRBV19	TRBJ2-7	CASSIALPQGTSSYEQYF	TGTGCCAGCAGTATCGCCCTACCTCAGGGGACGAGCTCCTACGAGCAGTACTTC
few	TRBD1	TRBV27	TRBJ2-7	CASRPGTEIYEQYF	TGTGCCAGCAGGCCCGGGACAGAAATCTACGAGCAGTACTTC
few	TRBD1	TRBV7-9	TRBJ2-7	CASSSNDRGLIFFYEQYF	TGTGCCAGCAGCTCGAACGACAGGGGTTTAATCTTTTTCTACGAGCAGTACTTC
NA	TRBD1	TRBV28	TRBJ2-2	CASIDRGLTGELFF	TGTGCCAGCATTGACAGGGGGCTCACCGGGGAGCTGTTTTTT
NA	NA	TRBV5-1	TRBJ2-7	CASSLKGEAYEQYF	TGCGCCAGCAGCTTGAAGGGGGAGGCCTACGAGCAGTACTTC
NA	TRBD2	TRBV11-2	TRBJ2-2	CASSIGLARNTGELFF	TGTGCCAGCAGCATAGGACTAGCGAGGAACACCGGGGAGCTGTTTTTT
NA	NA	TRBV30	TRBJ1-1	CAWSPLTEAFF	TGTGCCTGGAGTCCCCTCACTGAAGCTTTCTTT
NA	TRBD1	TRBV3-1	TRBJ2-5	CASSQEDPGRGETQYF	TGTGCCAGCAGCCAAGAGGACCCGGGCAGGGGGGAGACCCAGTACTTC
many	NA	TRBV11-2	TRBJ2-1	CASSLVGGARPVFF	TGTGCCAGCAGCTTAGTAGGGGGGGCCCGCCCCGTGTTCTTC
NA	TRBD1	TRBV27	TRBJ2-7	CASSVTGGAQYF	TGTGCCAGCAGTGTAACAGGGGGAGCGCAGTACTTC